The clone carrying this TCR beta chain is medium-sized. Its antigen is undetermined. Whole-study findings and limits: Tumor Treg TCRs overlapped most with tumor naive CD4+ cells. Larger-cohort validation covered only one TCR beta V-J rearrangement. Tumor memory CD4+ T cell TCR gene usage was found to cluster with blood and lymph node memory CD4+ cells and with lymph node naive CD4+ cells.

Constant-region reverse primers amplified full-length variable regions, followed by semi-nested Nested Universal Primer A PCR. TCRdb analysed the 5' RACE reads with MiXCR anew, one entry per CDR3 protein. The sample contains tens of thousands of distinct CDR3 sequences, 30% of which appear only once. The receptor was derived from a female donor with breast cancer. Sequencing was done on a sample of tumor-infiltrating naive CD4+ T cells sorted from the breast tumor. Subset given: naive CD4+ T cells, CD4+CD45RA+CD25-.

The CDR3 sequence is CASSSDVGLTETQYF. As DNA, the CDR3 is TGTGCCAGCAGCTCCGACGTGGGCCTCACAGAGACCCAGTACTTC. The rearrangement uses TRBV7-6 and TRBJ2-5; D remains ambiguous. Per the germline V gene, CDR1 is SGHVS and CDR2 is FNYEAQ. The CDR3 has 15 amino acids. Trimming removed 4 bases from V and 4 bases from J, with 16 bases in between.